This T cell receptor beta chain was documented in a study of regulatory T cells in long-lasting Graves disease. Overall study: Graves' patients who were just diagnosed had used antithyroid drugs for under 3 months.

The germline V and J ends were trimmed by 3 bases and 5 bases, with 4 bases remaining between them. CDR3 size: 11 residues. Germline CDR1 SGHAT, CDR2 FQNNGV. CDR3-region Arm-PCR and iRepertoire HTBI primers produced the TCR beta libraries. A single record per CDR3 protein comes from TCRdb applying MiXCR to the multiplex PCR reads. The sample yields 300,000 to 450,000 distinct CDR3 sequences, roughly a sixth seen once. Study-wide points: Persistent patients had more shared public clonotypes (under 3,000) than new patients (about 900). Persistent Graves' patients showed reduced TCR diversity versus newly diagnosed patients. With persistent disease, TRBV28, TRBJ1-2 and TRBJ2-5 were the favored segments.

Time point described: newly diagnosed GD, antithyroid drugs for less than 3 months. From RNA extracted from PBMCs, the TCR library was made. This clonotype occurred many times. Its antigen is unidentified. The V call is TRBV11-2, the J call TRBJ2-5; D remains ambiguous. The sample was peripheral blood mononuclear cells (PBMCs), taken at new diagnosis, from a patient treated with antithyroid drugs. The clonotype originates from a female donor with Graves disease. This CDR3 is CASSFRETQYF. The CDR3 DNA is TGTGCCAGCAGCTTCCGGGAGACCCAGTACTTC.